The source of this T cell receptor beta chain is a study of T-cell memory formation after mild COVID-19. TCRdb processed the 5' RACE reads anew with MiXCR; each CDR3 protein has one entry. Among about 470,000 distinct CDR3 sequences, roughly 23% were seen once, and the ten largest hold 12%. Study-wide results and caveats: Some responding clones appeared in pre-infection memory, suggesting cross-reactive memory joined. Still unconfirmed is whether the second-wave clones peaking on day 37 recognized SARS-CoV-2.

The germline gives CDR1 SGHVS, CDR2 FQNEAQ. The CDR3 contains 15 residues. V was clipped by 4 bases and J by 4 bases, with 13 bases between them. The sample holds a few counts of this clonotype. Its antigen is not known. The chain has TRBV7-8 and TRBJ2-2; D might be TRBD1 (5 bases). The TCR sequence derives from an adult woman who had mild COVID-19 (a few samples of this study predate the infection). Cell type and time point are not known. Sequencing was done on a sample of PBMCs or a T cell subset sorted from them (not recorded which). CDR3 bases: TGTGCCAGCAGCTCCTTGGGGCAGAGCACCGGGGAGCTGTTTTTT. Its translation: CASSSLGQSTGELFF. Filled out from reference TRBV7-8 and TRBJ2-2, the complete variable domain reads GAGVSQSPRYKVAKRGQDVALRCDPISGHVSLFWYQQALGQGPEFLTYFQNEAQLDKSGLPSDRFFAERPEGSVSTLKIQRTQQEDSAVYLCASSSLGQSTGELFFGEGSRLTVL.